A single sample gave rise to the 32 T cell receptor beta chains below, sequenced in a study of blood T cell repertoires in COVID-19. Clones were read by immunoSEQ multiplex PCR, and TCRdb kept only the in-frame ones, dropping some. The repertoire has around 250,000 clones, around 85% of them found once; the top ten carry 5.1%. The material sequenced was peripheral blood. All receptors derive from a man over 45 with active or convalescent COVID-19.

J is TRBJ2-7 and V is TRBV19; 9 bases align to TRBD1. CDR3 length: 13 amino acids. V shed 7 bases and J 5 bases; nucleotides not matched to a gene: 6. The V gene's germline CDR1 is LNHDA and CDR2 SQIVND (reference sequence). CDR3 protein: CASTGTGRNEQYF. Here the CDR3 DNA reads TGTGCCAGTACCGGGACAGGGAGGAACGAGCAGTACTTC.

The rearrangement joins TRBV25-1 to TRBJ2-1, with TRBD2 as a possible D gene (6 bases). Trimming removed 0 bases at V and 2 bases at J, with 11 bases between. The CDR3 length is 16 residues. Germline loops: CDR1 MGHDK, CDR2 SYGVNS. CDR3 in amino acids: CASSEYGGGAYNEQFF. DNA for the CDR3: TGTGCCAGCAGTGAATATGGGGGAGGAGCCTACAATGAGCAGTTCTTC. The full variable domain, completed using reference TRBV25-1 and TRBJ2-1, is EADIYQTPRYLVIGTGKKITLECSQTMGHDKMYWYQQDPGMELHLIHYSYGVNSTEKGDLSSESTVSRIRTEHFPLTLESARPSHTSQYLCASSEYGGGAYNEQFFGPGTRLTVL.

The rearrangement uses TRBV6-5 and TRBJ1-3; 7 bases match TRBD1. V shed 6 bases and J 8 bases; nucleotides not matched to a gene: 13. The CDR3 extends over 15 amino acids. The germline CDR1 and CDR2 sequences are MNHEY and SVGAGI. The DNA for the CDR3 is TGTGCCAGCAGCGACGCGGGACAGCGGTATGACACCATATATTTT. It encodes CASSDAGQRYDTIYF.

Of note for this clone: The same CDR3 arises from other DNA sequences in this sample as well. The chain combines TRBV4-1 with TRBJ2-7; TRBD1 aligns across 7 bases. Germline CDR1 MGHRA, CDR2 YSYEKL. This CDR3 contains 17 residues. With V trimmed by 2 bases and J by 2 bases, 12 bases remained unmatched. CDR3 nucleotide sequence: TGCGCCAGCAGCCAACCCGGGACAGAAGATTTCACCTACGAGCAGTACTTC. It translates to CASSQPGTEDFTYEQYF.

The chain employs TRBV27 and TRBJ1-6, with D perhaps TRBD1 (5 bases). Germline CDR1 reads MNHEY; CDR2 reads SMNVEV (reference sequence). Trimming removed 6 bases at V and 3 bases at J, with 9 bases between. The CDR3 totals 14 residues. CDR3 in amino acids: CASRGEGYNSPLHF. Written as DNA, the CDR3 is TGTGCCAGCAGAGGGGAGGGCTATAATTCACCCCTCCACTTT.

Concerning this clone: The same CDR3 arises from other DNA sequences in this sample as well. The J gene is TRBJ1-2, the V gene TRBV9, with D possibly TRBD1 on 5 matching bases. CDR3 length: 14 amino acids. Germline V lookup: CDR1 SGDLS, CDR2 YYNGEE. V was trimmed by 0 bases and J by 4 bases, leaving 10 bases between them. The DNA of the CDR3 is TGTGCCAGCAGCGTAGCTCAGGGCGGCTATGGCTACACCTTC. It encodes CASSVAQGGYGYTF. Full variable domain (rest looked up from reference TRBV9 and TRBJ1-2): DSGVTQTPKHLITATGQRVTLRCSPRSGDLSVYWYQQSLDQGLQFLIQYYNGEERAKGNILERFSAQQFPDLHSELNLSSLELGDSALYFCASSVAQGGYGYTFGSGTRLTVV.

J is TRBJ2-5 and V is TRBV6-6; D remains unclear. Germline values: CDR1 MNHNY, CDR2 SVGAGI (reference sequence). The CDR3 runs 15 residues. Trimming cost V 0 bases and J 5 bases, with 13 bases left between them. CDR3 protein: CASSYSFSRSETQYF. The CDR3, as DNA: TGTGCCAGCAGTTACTCCTTTTCAAGGAGCGAGACCCAGTACTTC.

This rearrangement joins TRBV5-4 to TRBJ2-3, with D tentatively TRBD1 (5 bases). Germline V gives CDR1 SGHNT, CDR2 YYREEE (reference sequence). This CDR3 contains 13 residues. The V gene lost 8 bases and the J gene lost 4 bases, with 14 bases spanning the gap. This CDR3 is CASGARASDTQYF. Here the CDR3 DNA reads TGTGCCAGTGGGGCCAGGGCCTCAGATACGCAGTATTTT.

The CDR3 region has the DNA TGTGCCAGCAGTCTTAGCGGGAGGGCCCCCGGGGAGCTGTTTTTT. It is translated as CASSLSGRAPGELFF. This chain connects TRBV6-5 to TRBJ2-2; TRBD2 matches at 11 bases. Germline loops: CDR1 MNHEY, CDR2 SVGAGI. V lost 5 bases and J lost 6; bases outside the gene matches: 5. The CDR3 consists of 15 residues.

V is TRBV15 and J is TRBJ2-7; weak D call: TRBD1 (6 bases). V gave up 3 bases and J gave up 1 base, with 13 bases separating them. CDR1 and CDR2 from the germline V gene are LNHNV and YYDKDF (reference sequence). CDR3 length equals 15 residues. The CDR3 reads CATSRPGVYSYEQYF. The CDR3 nucleotides read TGTGCCACCAGCAGGCCAGGGGTGTATTCCTACGAGCAGTACTTC. Supplemented by reference TRBV15 and TRBJ2-7, the full variable domain reads DAMVIQNPRYQVTQFGKPVTLSCSQTLNHNVMYWYQQKSSQAPKLLFHYYDKDFNNEADTPDNFQSRRPNTSFCFLDIRSPGLGDTAMYLCATSRPGVYSYEQYFGPGTRLTVT.

The chain carries TRBV2 and TRBJ1-2; D remains ambiguous. Germline CDR1 and CDR2: SNHLY and FYNNEI. Trimming removed 7 bases from V and 7 bases from J, with 19 bases in between. The CDR3 runs to 14 residues. CDR3 sequence: CASKLRESTLGYTF. The CDR3 bases are TGTGCCAGCAAACTCCGGGAGAGCACACTTGGCTACACCTTC.

This clone has just a few counts. This rearrangement joins TRBV10-1 to TRBJ2-1, with D hard to call. Deletions cut 5 bases from V and 4 bases from J, with 3 bases between. Germline lookup yields CDR1 WNHNN and CDR2 SYGVQD (reference sequence). The CDR3 contains 11 residues. The DNA for the CDR3 is TGCGCCAGCAGTTCGTACAATGAGCAGTTCTTC. Protein product: CASSSYNEQFF.

To note about this clone: Other DNA sequences in the sample encode the same CDR3. The DNA of the CDR3 is TGCGCCAGCAGCTTGGAAGGGGGCAGCAATCAGCCCCAGCATTTT. Protein sequence: CASSLEGGSNQPQHF. The rearrangement joins TRBV5-1 to TRBJ1-5; 7 nucleotides align to TRBD1. Unmatched junction bases numbered 1, after V lost 0 bases and J lost 1 base. The CDR3 is 15 residues long. CDR1 SGHRS and CDR2 YFSETQ come from the germline V gene.

This clone has only one observation. V is TRBV18 and J is TRBJ1-2, with 8 bases matching TRBD1. Germline lookup yields CDR1 KGHSH and CDR2 LQKENI. This CDR3 is built from 16 residues. V shed 2 bases and J 0 bases; nucleotides not matched to a gene: 5. The CDR3 region is CASSPRGQGANYGYTF. In DNA form, the CDR3 reads TGTGCCAGCTCACCAAGAGGACAGGGAGCTAACTATGGCTACACCTTC.

This chain uses TRBV3-1 (or the pseudogene TRBV3-2) with TRBJ1-2; TRBD1 agrees at 9 bases. The V segment lost 4 bases and the J segment 1 base; nucleotides outside the gene matches: 4. The CDR3 is made up of 15 amino acids. Germline values: CDR1 LGHDT, CDR2 YNNKEL (reference sequence). In DNA form, the CDR3 reads TGTGCCAGCAGCCCGGGGACAGGGCGTAACTATGGCTACACCTTC. Protein: CASSPGTGRNYGYTF.

This chain uses TRBV27 with TRBJ1-5; a weak D match, TRBD1 (6 bases). With 6 bases removed from V and 1 base from J, the gap between germline ends came to 16 bases. The CDR3 runs to 16 residues. Germline values: CDR1 MNHEY, CDR2 SMNVEV (reference sequence). The CDR3 DNA reads TGTGCCAGCAGCCATCGGACAGAGAGGAGCAATCAGCCCCAGCATTTT. The encoded protein is CASSHRTERSNQPQHF.

The chain is built from TRBV6-5 and TRBJ1-5; 7 positions match TRBD1. Losses at the gene ends were 5 bases for V and 2 bases for J; bases not matched to a gene: 3. CDR1 is MNHEY and CDR2 is SVGAGI in the germline V gene. The CDR3 covers 14 residues. This chain's CDR3 is CASSPDRGNQPQHF. The CDR3 nucleotides read TGTGCCAGCAGTCCCGACAGGGGCAATCAGCCCCAGCATTTT.

V gene TRBV5-6 combines with J gene TRBJ1-1; D ambiguous. This CDR3 is built from 15 residues. V was clipped by 3 bases and J by 10 bases, with 22 bases between them. Germline loops: CDR1 SGHDT, CDR2 YYEEEE. The CDR3 DNA is TGTGCCAGCAGCTCTGGCCCCCTGGGCGGGATCGGAGCTTTCTTT. It specifies CASSSGPLGGIGAFF.

The sample holds a few counts of this clone. The chain couples TRBV2 to TRBJ1-4, with D perhaps TRBD1 (5 bases). Per germline, CDR1 SNHLY and CDR2 FYNNEI. CDR3 size: 15 residues. Deletions cut 7 bases from V and 11 bases from J, with 23 bases between. Written as DNA, the CDR3 is TGTGCCAGCAAAGGGGTCATAGGTGCTGAAGCGAAACTGTTTTTT. It specifies CASKGVIGAEAKLFF. Full variable domain (rest looked up from reference TRBV2 and TRBJ1-4): EPEVTQTPSHQVTQMGQEVILRCVPISNHLYFYWYRQILGQKVEFLVSFYNNEISEKSEIFDDQFSVERPDGSNFTLKIRSTKLEDSAMYFCASKGVIGAEAKLFFGSGTQLSVL.

The CDR3 DNA sequence: TGTGCCGGTGGCGGGGGGTCTAGGGAGCAGTTCTTC. Protein product: CAGGGGSREQFF. The J gene is TRBJ2-1, the V gene TRBV2, with 8 bases lining up with TRBD2. Germline CDR1 and CDR2: SNHLY and FYNNEI. The CDR3 is 12 amino acids. J gave up 10 bases and V 11 bases, and 10 bases lay outside the gene matches.

This clone appeared once. The CDR3 sequence: CASSLAPSHKPQYF. The CDR3 bases are TGTGCCAGCAGCTTAGCACCTAGCCATAAGCCGCAGTATTTT. This chain links TRBV7-2 with TRBJ2-3; tentative D call: TRBD2 (5 bases). CDR1 is SGHTA and CDR2 is FQGNSA in the germline V gene. This CDR3 spans 14 amino acids. V shed 0 bases and J shed 10 bases, with 14 bases lying between them.

The chain uses TRBV5-1 and TRBJ2-5, with 9 bases aligning to TRBD2. The length of the CDR3 is 18 residues. Germline values: CDR1 SGHRS, CDR2 YFSETQ. The V gene end was trimmed by 4 bases and the J gene end by 1 base; junction bases not matched to a gene: 14. The CDR3 sequence: CASSPGLAGEPTQETQYF. Here the CDR3 DNA reads TGCGCCAGCAGCCCCGGGTTAGCGGGAGAACCAACCCAAGAGACCCAGTACTTC.

This chain connects TRBV7-8 to TRBJ2-1; D uncertain. Germline-derived CDR1 and CDR2 are SGHVS and FQNEAQ. V was cut by 3 bases and J by 7 bases, with 16 bases left in between. This CDR3 has 15 residues. This CDR3 is CASSFDTQVTNEQFF. CDR3 DNA: TGTGCCAGCAGCTTCGACACGCAGGTGACAAATGAGCAGTTCTTC.

The chain has TRBV12-3 or TRBV12-4 and TRBJ2-1; a possible D gene is TRBD2 (5 bases). CDR3 size: 12 residues. Trimming cost V 10 bases and J 9 bases, with 16 bases left between them. CDR3 loop: CATRRGPGEQFF. CDR3 DNA: TGTGCCACCCGACGAGGGCCAGGTGAGCAGTTCTTC.

The chain carries TRBV7-6 and TRBJ2-1; a weak D match, TRBD2 (6 bases). In germline, CDR1 is SGHVS, CDR2 FNYEAQ. This CDR3 contains 15 residues. Trimming took off 6 bases at V and 2 bases at J, with 14 bases between the two ends. The CDR3 DNA follows: TGTGCCAGCAGTTCCAGCGGGCTCCCCTACAATGAGCAGTTCTTC. It yields the protein CASSSSGLPYNEQFF.

The chain couples TRBV30 to TRBJ1-4; 9 nucleotides align to TRBD1. With V trimmed by 4 bases and J by 4 bases, 10 bases remained unmatched. Germline loops: CDR1 GTSNPN, CDR2 SVGIG (reference sequence). The CDR3 has 16 amino acids. The CDR3 spells CAWNSKTGGNNEKLFF. CDR3 DNA sequence: TGTGCCTGGAATTCTAAGACAGGGGGGAATAATGAAAAACTGTTTTTT.

V is TRBV28 and J is TRBJ2-4, with D perhaps matching TRBD1 (6 bases). The CDR3 extends over 15 amino acids. Per germline, CDR1 MDHEN and CDR2 SYDVKM. V lost 5 bases, J lost 2 bases, and 13 bases lay in between. The CDR3 DNA follows: TGTGCCAGCAGTCCCCCACAGGGACCCAAAAACATTCAGTACTTC. Translated, it gives CASSPPQGPKNIQYF.

J is TRBJ1-6 and V is TRBV2, with a weak D call TRBD1 (5 bases). Trimming took 2 bases from V and 11 from J, leaving 13 bases between them. The V gene's germline CDR1 is SNHLY and CDR2 FYNNEI. The CDR3 has 14 amino acids. The CDR3 DNA sequence: TGTGCCAGCAGTGAAAGATCGGCGGGGGCACCCCTCCACTTT. Protein: CASSERSAGAPLHF. Based on the CDR3 plus reference TRBV2 and TRBJ1-6, the full variable domain is EPEVTQTPSHQVTQMGQEVILRCVPISNHLYFYWYRQILGQKVEFLVSFYNNEISEKSEIFDDQFSVERPDGSNFTLKIRSTKLEDSAMYFCASSERSAGAPLHFGNGTRLTVT.

V is TRBV5-1 and J is TRBJ2-7; D may match TRBD1 or TRBD2 (10 bases each). The germline CDR1 and CDR2 sequences are SGHRS and YFSETQ. Trimming removed 7 bases from V and 1 base from J, with 27 bases in between. The CDR3 runs 18 residues. CDR3 protein: CASGDRGQTSGTSYEQYF. The CDR3 DNA reads as TGCGCCAGCGGGGACAGGGGACAAACTAGCGGGACTTCCTACGAGCAGTACTTC.

This chain links TRBV4-2 with TRBJ2-2; D might be TRBD1 (5 bases). The CDR3 is 16 amino acids. V lost 3 bases and J 0 bases, leaving 11 bases between the germline ends. Germline values: CDR1 LGHNA, CDR2 YNFKEQ. CDR3 sequence reads: CASSQGQTANTGELFF. The CDR3 DNA reads as TGTGCCAGCAGCCAGGGGCAAACTGCGAACACCGGGGAGCTGTTTTTT.

J is TRBJ2-5 and V is TRBV24-1; TRBD1 agrees at 9 bases. V lost 3 bases and J lost 3; bases outside the gene matches: 7. The CDR3 covers 16 residues. CDR1 and CDR2 (germline): KGHDR, SFDVKD. CDR3 bases: TGTGCCACCAGTGATAGGGGACAGGGAGGGAAAGAGACCCAGTACTTC. Residues: CATSDRGQGGKETQYF.

The CDR3 reads CASSPQGMRGYTF. The CDR3 nucleotides read TGTGCCAGCAGCCCTCAGGGGATGCGGGGCTACACCTTC. J is TRBJ1-2 and V is TRBV12-3 or TRBV12-4, with D possibly being TRBD1 (6 bases). V was trimmed by 6 bases and J by 8 bases, leaving 16 bases between them. The CDR3 length is 13 residues.